This TCR beta chain appears in the sequencing data of a study of blood T cell repertoires in COVID-19. In the study overall: Acute and convalescent COVID-19 samples came from the United States, Italy and Spain. T cells, B-cell-depleted T cells, or PBMCs provided the cDNA or gDNA that served as material.

Original processing notes: Reference gene primer amplification gave estimated nucleated cell counts. The assay was immunoSEQ multiplex PCR, and TCRdb's table has in-frame clones only and misses some. The V and J calls and clone size come from that table; D and trimming were worked out from the DNA. In the table there are approximately 40,000 clones, around nine tenths of which are singletons. Input material: peripheral blood. The source is a human donor in a cohort sampled during active COVID-19.

The CDR3 protein is CASSSDRGTSAYNEQFF. CDR3 coding DNA: TGTGCCAGCAGCTCGGATAGGGGGACTAGCGCCTACAATGAGCAGTTCTTC. This chain connects TRBV7-9 to TRBJ2-1; 10 positions match TRBD2. This CDR3 region has 17 residues. V was clipped by 4 bases and J by 2 bases; unmatched bases: 8. CDR1 SEHNR and CDR2 FQNEAQ come from the germline V gene (reference sequence).